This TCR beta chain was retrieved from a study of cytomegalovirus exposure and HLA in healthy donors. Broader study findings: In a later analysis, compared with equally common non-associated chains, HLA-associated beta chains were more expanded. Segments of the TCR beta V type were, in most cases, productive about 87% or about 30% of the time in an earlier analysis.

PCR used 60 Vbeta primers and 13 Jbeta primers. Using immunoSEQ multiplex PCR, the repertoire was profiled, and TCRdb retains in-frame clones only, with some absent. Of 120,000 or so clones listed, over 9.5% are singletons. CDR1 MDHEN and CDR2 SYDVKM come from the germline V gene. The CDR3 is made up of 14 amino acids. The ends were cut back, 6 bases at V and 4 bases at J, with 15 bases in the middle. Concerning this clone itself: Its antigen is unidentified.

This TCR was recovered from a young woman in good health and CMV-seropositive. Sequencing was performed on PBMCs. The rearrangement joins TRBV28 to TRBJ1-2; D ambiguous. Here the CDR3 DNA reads TGTGCCAGCAGCCGTGGGCAGCCGAGCTATGGCTACACCTTC. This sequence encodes CASSRGQPSYGYTF.